This T cell receptor beta chain was found in a study of read filtering for tumor transcriptome and immune sequencing. Study-wide background: Mean patient age was around 66 years, range roughly 47 to 90; 16 to 20 male, around 14 female.

Molecular barcoded adaptors covering alpha/delta and beta/gamma chains were used on about 390 ng RNA. Each CDR3 protein gets one entry after TCRdb re-called the reads with MiXCR. The sample contains around 40,000 distinct CDR3 sequences, over 9.5% of which appear only once. In this sample, this clonotype turned up many times. The CDR3 runs to 15 residues. V was cut by 0 bases and J by 1 base, with 10 bases left in between. From germline, CDR1 is DFQATT and CDR2 SNEGSKA (reference sequence). The material sequenced was a population of CD138-negative cells sorted from bone marrow. V gene TRBV20-1 combines with J gene TRBJ1-5; D is ambiguous. The receptor was isolated from a donor at least 40 years old with multiple myeloma. The CDR3 spells CSAREGDWSNQPQHF. CDR3 coding DNA: TGCAGTGCTAGAGAGGGAGATTGGAGCAATCAGCCCCAGCATTTT.